This TCR beta chain was sequenced in a study of cytomegalovirus exposure and HLA in healthy donors. General study findings and limits: What a later analysis showed was that several of the most significant clusters appeared linked to common viral pathogens. The productive fraction for most TCR beta V segments was about 87% or about 30% in an earlier analysis. A list of 150 or so TCR beta chains associated with cytomegalovirus was given.

A word on this clone: Its antigen is still unknown. The same CDR3 arises from other DNA sequences in this sample as well.

The PCR ran on 60 Vbeta and 13 Jbeta primers. Measured with immunoSEQ multiplex PCR; TCRdb has only the in-frame clones, and not every one. This table has 130,000 to 150,000 clones, roughly 78% appearing once. V lost 1 base, J lost 4 bases, and 8 bases lay in between. The CDR3 runs 14 residues. Germline CDR1 and CDR2: SNHLY and FYNNEI. The rearrangement links TRBV2 to TRBJ1-5, with D perhaps matching TRBD1 (6 bases). The receptor comes from a female donor in good health and CMV-seronegative. The sequencing input was PBMCs. The CDR3, as DNA: TGTGCCAGCAGTGAAGGGGGGCGGAATCAGCCCCAGCATTTT. Amino acid sequence: CASSEGGRNQPQHF.